This T cell receptor beta chain was profiled in a study of blood T cell repertoires in COVID-19. Patients from Seattle were sampled longitudinally, starting during active infection. Authors' analysis steps: Estimation of nucleated cell counts was performed using reference gene primer amplification. The repertoire was sequenced with immunoSEQ multiplex PCR; TCRdb's copy has only in-frame clones and lacks some. V and J calls and clone size are those listed in that table; D and trimming were worked out from the DNA. The sample carries about 230,000 clones, roughly 85% recorded once. The material sequenced was peripheral blood. The TCR originated in a man aged 45 to 65 with COVID-19, enrolled during active disease.

This CDR3 is CASSLLSGATYSGANVLTF. The DNA for the CDR3 is TGTGCCAGCAGCTTACTATCAGGGGCCACCTACTCTGGGGCCAACGTCCTGACTTTC. The rearrangement joins TRBV11-2 to TRBJ2-6, with D possibly being TRBD1 (6 bases). The CDR3 runs to 19 residues. Germline V gene lookup returns CDR1 SGHAT and CDR2 FQNNGV. Between the trimmed V and J ends, which lost 2 bases and 0 bases, there was a span of 17 bases.